This paragraph reports one T cell receptor (beta chain). Its target is unknown. These data originate in a study of monozygotic twins with cystic fibrosis. Study-level information: Approximately 2.7 micrograms of fragmented DNA underwent roughly 16 PCR cycles for library preparation. General observations from the study: Median Simpson clonality of approximately 0.01 suggested naive T cells predominated. In 13 of 16 pairs, V gene usage was closest to the co-twin's. Nucleotide-identical clonotype sharing was significantly higher within monozygotic CF twin pairs than between unrelated CF individuals.

Clones were sequenced by immunoSEQ multiplex PCR, and TCRdb holds only the in-frame ones, with some missing. The sample has 25,000 or so clones; approximately 90% are singletons. With 7 bases removed from V and 6 bases from J, the gap between germline ends came to 16 bases. CDR1 is MNHNY and CDR2 is SVGAGI in the germline V gene (reference sequence). The CDR3 has 13 residues. The sequence came from a girl aged 2-10 years with cystic fibrosis. The sample taken for sequencing was blood. The chain employs TRBV6-6 and TRBJ2-7, with D unclear. CDR3 amino acids: CASTLIPTGEQYF. For the CDR3, the DNA is TGTGCCAGCACGTTAATACCTACGGGCGAGCAGTACTTC.